This T cell receptor (beta chain) emerged from a study of cytotoxic CD8 clonotypes in ibrutinib-treated CLL. Study at large: After a median of 68 months, roughly 15 patients stayed remitted and approximately 12 progressed; responses had been partial in roughly 25 and complete in 2.

This clone was seen once. Its target is unknown. Overall study findings and caveats: At ibrutinib response, clonality increased, and at progression it declined back toward baseline.

Depth targeted 1 in 200,000 to 1 in 1 million T cells, averaging roughly 9.7x coverage per clonotype. Sequencing was performed with immunoSEQ multiplex PCR; in TCRdb, only in-frame clones are kept and a portion is missing. The table records a few hundred thousand clones, about 80% of them present only once. CDR3 length: 12 amino acids. The germline V and J ends were trimmed by 5 bases and 6 bases, with 10 bases remaining between them. The germline gives CDR1 MNHEY, CDR2 SVGAGI. Specimen: PBMCs, collected before ibrutinib treatment. The V gene is TRBV6-5, the J gene TRBJ1-2, with TRBD1 as a possible D gene (5 bases). This clonotype was obtained from a human donor with chronic lymphocytic leukemia. The CDR3, as DNA: TGTGCCAGCAGTCCAGGACAAGATGGCTACACCTTC. Amino acids: CASSPGQDGYTF.